The 19 T cell receptor beta chains below all came from one sample that was sequenced in a study of T cells after yellow fever vaccination. TCRdb called the 5' RACE reads again in MiXCR, with one record for every CDR3 protein. The data show a few hundred thousand distinct CDR3 sequences, 3% to 4.5% seen once. Material: PBMCs, obtained 5 days after the yellow fever booster vaccination. The receptors shown here come from a man aged 18 to 30 who received the YFV17D yellow fever vaccine.

In DNA form, the CDR3 reads TGTGCCAGCAGTTTAGAGGGGACAGAAATTGAAGCTTTCTTT. Protein product: CASSLEGTEIEAFF. The gene calls are TRBV12-3 or TRBV12-4 and TRBJ1-1; 7 bases fit TRBD1. Losses at the gene ends were 1 base for V and 7 bases for J; bases not matched to a gene: 6. The CDR3 extends over 14 amino acids.

This clonotype occurred a few times. The CDR3 loop is CASSEMAAGYTGELFF. The CDR3 bases are TGTGCCAGCAGCGAAATGGCGGCAGGGTACACCGGGGAGCTGTTTTTT. The J gene is TRBJ2-2, the V gene TRBV5-4, with D possibly matching TRBD1 (5 bases). The CDR3 is 16 residues long. Trimming cost V 4 bases and J 3 bases, with 16 bases left between them. Germline CDR1 reads SGHNT; CDR2 reads YYREEE (reference sequence).

The rearrangement uses TRBV7-3 and TRBJ2-1, with D hard to call. The germline V gene has CDR1 SGHTA and CDR2 FQGTGA. Trimming left V 3 bases short and J 6 bases short, with 15 bases between. This CDR3 is 15 amino acids long. The CDR3 DNA reads as TGTGCCAGCAGCTTGATAGCTTCTCCCCCCAATGAGCAGTTCTTC. It codes for CASSLIASPPNEQFF.

This clonotype was counted many times. The chain carries TRBV7-2 and TRBJ1-1; TRBD1 matches at 8 bases. Germline-derived CDR1 and CDR2 are SGHTA and FQGNSA. V lost 2 bases, J lost 4 bases, and 6 bases stayed unmatched. The CDR3 is 15 amino acids. CDR3 nucleotide sequence: TGTGCCAGCAGCTTACAGGGGGCGAGATTCACTGAAGCTTTCTTT. Amino acid sequence: CASSLQGARFTEAFF.

The CDR3 nucleotides read TGTGCCAGCAGCTTACATCAGGGGGAAGCTTTCTTT. It translates to CASSLHQGEAFF. V gene TRBV11-2 combines with J gene TRBJ1-1; a possible D gene is TRBD1 (6 bases). This CDR3 has 12 residues. The V gene lost 2 bases and the J gene lost 8 bases, with 9 bases spanning the gap. In germline, CDR1 is SGHAT, CDR2 FQNNGV. The whole variable domain, filled in from reference TRBV11-2 and TRBJ1-1, reads EAGVAQSPRYKIIEKRQSVAFWCNPISGHATLYWYQQILGQGPKLLIQFQNNGVVDDSQLPKDRFSAERLKGVDSTLKIQPAKLEDSAVYLCASSLHQGEAFFGQGTRLTVV.

This chain joins TRBV6-1 and TRBJ2-7; 7 bases are shared with TRBD1. CDR3 length equals 13 residues. The germline CDR1 and CDR2 sequences are MNHNS and SASEGT. After removal of 2 bases from V and 4 bases from J, the junction contained 2 bases not matched to a gene. Written as DNA, the CDR3 is TGTGCCAGCAGTGAAACAGGGGTATACGAGCAGTACGTC. Amino acid sequence: CASSETGVYEQYV.

This clonotype was seen at least ten times. The rearrangement links TRBV27 to TRBJ2-5; D perhaps matches TRBD2 (6 bases). Germline V CDR1 and CDR2: MNHEY, SMNVEV (reference sequence). V was shortened by 5 bases and J by 5 bases, with 24 bases between the two germline ends. CDR3 length: 17 amino acids. The CDR3 nucleotides are TGTGCCAGCAGTCCAGAGTTTTTGAGTTCGGGGGATGAGACCCAGTACTTC. It codes for CASSPEFLSSGDETQYF.

This clonotype was picked up a small number of times. The rearrangement links TRBV21-1 to TRBJ1-5; whether TRBD1, the table's D call, matches the DNA was not checked. TRBV21-1 is recorded as a pseudogene. The CDR3 runs 17 residues. The CDR3 DNA sequence: TGTGCCAGCAGTGAAGCAGGGGAAGGAACGTACAATCAGCCCCAGCATTTT. Protein: CASSEAGEGTYNQPQHF.

This clonotype was seen at least ten times. The V and J genes are TRBV14 and TRBJ2-1, with D unresolved. This CDR3 spans 16 amino acids. V was clipped by 1 base and J by 3 bases, with 13 bases between them. From germline, CDR1 is SGHDN and CDR2 FVKESK. The CDR3 DNA sequence: TGTGCCAGCAGCCAAGGCCGCCGGCTCTACTACAATGAGCAGTTCTTC. Translation: CASSQGRRLYYNEQFF.

The table lists this clonotype with many counts. CDR3 nucleotides: TGTGCCAGCAGCCAAGCAGACAGGGACACCGGGGAGCTGTTTTTT. Residues: CASSQADRDTGELFF. This chain connects TRBV4-2 to TRBJ2-2; 7 positions agree with TRBD1. This CDR3 spans 15 amino acids. V lost 1 base to trimming and J lost 3 bases; unmatched junction nucleotides: 2. Looked up from germline, CDR1 is LGHNA and CDR2 is YNFKEQ.

The chain couples TRBV19 to TRBJ2-2, with D possibly being TRBD2 (6 bases). Germline CDR1 LNHDA, CDR2 SQIVND (reference sequence). V was cut by 2 bases and J by 8 bases, with 21 bases left in between. The CDR3 extends over 17 amino acids. The CDR3 loop is CASSITYRGTISGELFF. DNA of the CDR3: TGTGCCAGTAGTATAACTTACCGGGGGACCATATCTGGGGAGCTGTTTTTT.

The rearrangement uses TRBV15 and TRBJ2-5; possible D gene TRBD1, 6 bases. V lost 9 bases and J 1 base, leaving 9 bases between the germline ends. The CDR3 has 12 residues. Per the germline V gene, CDR1 is LNHNV and CDR2 is YYDKDF (reference sequence). The CDR3 nucleotides are TGTGCCACGGGGGCTATCCAAGAGACCCAGTACTTC. It encodes CATGAIQETQYF.

The chain couples TRBV5-1 to TRBJ2-2; TRBD1 matches 10 bases. CDR1 is SGHRS and CDR2 is YFSETQ in the germline V gene. V was pared by 4 bases and J by 5 bases, with 5 bases of the junction left unmatched. The CDR3 is made up of 15 amino acids. The CDR3 loop reads CASSRGTGVTGELFF. CDR3 nucleotide sequence: TGCGCCAGCAGCCGGGGGACAGGGGTGACCGGGGAGCTGTTTTTT.

The rearrangement uses TRBV6-1 and TRBJ2-3; 7 bases line up with TRBD1. This CDR3 is built from 15 residues. The J segment lost 10 bases and the V segment lost 4 bases, leaving 14 bases of the junction unmatched. Germline V gene sequence: CDR1 MNHNS, CDR2 SASEGT. The CDR3 DNA follows: TGTGCCAGCAGTGGAGGGGCCTTAGGGACAGAGGCGCAGTATTTT. Translation: CASSGGALGTEAQYF.

This clonotype occurred many times. The chain is built from TRBV5-1 and TRBJ2-3; 10 positions agree with TRBD2. The CDR3 is made up of 18 amino acids. The germline V gene encodes CDR1 SGHRS and CDR2 YFSETQ. V dropped 1 base and J dropped 0; count of bases not matched to a gene: 8. The CDR3 sequence: CASSLRWTSGASTDTQYF. The CDR3 DNA follows: TGCGCCAGCAGCTTGCGCTGGACTAGCGGAGCTAGCACAGATACGCAGTATTTT.

This clonotype has just a few counts. The rearrangement joins TRBV6-2 or TRBV6-3 to TRBJ1-1; no clear D. Trimming stripped 8 bases from V and 4 bases from J, with 11 bases between. The CDR3 runs 12 residues. Germline V gene sequence: CDR1 MNHEY, CDR2 SVGEGT. The CDR3 protein is CASCGFSTEAFF. DNA of the CDR3: TGTGCCAGCTGCGGGTTCAGCACTGAAGCTTTCTTT.

This clonotype was counted between two and nine times. The rearrangement uses TRBV20-1 and TRBJ1-6, with D possibly being TRBD1 (5 bases). Germline lookup yields CDR1 DFQATT and CDR2 SNEGSKA (reference sequence). V lost 0 bases to trimming and J lost 6 bases, with 12 bases between them. This CDR3 is built from 15 residues. Written as DNA, the CDR3 is TGCAGTGCTAGAGATCTGCAGGGCCGTAATTCACCCCTCCACTTT. Translating gives CSARDLQGRNSPLHF.

The V and J genes are TRBV29-1 and TRBJ1-4; 8 bases align to TRBD1. In germline, CDR1 is SQVTM, CDR2 ANQGSEA. With V trimmed by 5 bases and J by 4 bases, 12 bases remained unmatched. CDR3 size: 16 residues. CDR3: CSVHIRGLNGNEKLFF. For the CDR3, the DNA is TGCAGCGTTCATATCAGGGGGCTTAATGGTAATGAAAAACTGTTTTTT.

This clonotype was recorded a few times. The chain recombines TRBV4-1 with TRBJ1-5; 10 bases line up with TRBD1. In germline, CDR1 is MGHRA, CDR2 YSYEKL. The V gene end was trimmed by 4 bases and the J gene end by 7 bases; junction bases not matched to a gene: 7. The CDR3 totals 15 residues. The CDR3 DNA follows: TGCGCCAGCAGCCCGTCCGGGGGACAGGGGCAGCCCCAGCATTTT. Its protein is CASSPSGGQGQPQHF.